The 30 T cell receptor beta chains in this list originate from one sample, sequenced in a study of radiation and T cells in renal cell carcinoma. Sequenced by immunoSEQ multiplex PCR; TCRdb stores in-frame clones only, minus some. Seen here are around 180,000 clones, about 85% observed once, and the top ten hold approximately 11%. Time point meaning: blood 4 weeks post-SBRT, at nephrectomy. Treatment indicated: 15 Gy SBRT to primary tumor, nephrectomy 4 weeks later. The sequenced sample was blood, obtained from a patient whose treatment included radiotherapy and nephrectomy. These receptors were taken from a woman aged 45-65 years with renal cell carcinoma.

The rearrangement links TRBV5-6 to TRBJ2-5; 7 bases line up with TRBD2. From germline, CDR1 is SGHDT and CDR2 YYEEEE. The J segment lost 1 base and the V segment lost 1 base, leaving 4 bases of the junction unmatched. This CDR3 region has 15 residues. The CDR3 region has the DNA TGTGCCAGCAGCTTGACCGGGACTACCCAAGAGACCCAGTACTTC. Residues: CASSLTGTTQETQYF.

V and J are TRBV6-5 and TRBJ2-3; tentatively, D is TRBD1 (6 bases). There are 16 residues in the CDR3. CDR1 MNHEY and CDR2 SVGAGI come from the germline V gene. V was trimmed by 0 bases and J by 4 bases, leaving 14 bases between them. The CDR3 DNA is TGTGCCAGCAGTTACTCTTGGGGGCGTAAATCAGATACGCAGTATTTT. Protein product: CASSYSWGRKSDTQYF.

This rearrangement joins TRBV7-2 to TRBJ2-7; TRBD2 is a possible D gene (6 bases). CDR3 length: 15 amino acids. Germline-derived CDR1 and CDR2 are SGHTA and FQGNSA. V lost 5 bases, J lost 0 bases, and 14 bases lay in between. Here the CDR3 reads CASSLHRGSSYEQYF. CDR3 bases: TGTGCCAGCAGCCTCCACCGGGGGAGCTCCTACGAGCAGTACTTC.

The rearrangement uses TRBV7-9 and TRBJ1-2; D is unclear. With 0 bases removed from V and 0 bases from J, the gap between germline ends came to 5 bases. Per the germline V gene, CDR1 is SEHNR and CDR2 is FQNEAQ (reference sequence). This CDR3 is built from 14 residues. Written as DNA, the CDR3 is TGTGCCAGCAGCTTAGCGGTTGCTAACTATGGCTACACCTTC. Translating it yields CASSLAVANYGYTF.

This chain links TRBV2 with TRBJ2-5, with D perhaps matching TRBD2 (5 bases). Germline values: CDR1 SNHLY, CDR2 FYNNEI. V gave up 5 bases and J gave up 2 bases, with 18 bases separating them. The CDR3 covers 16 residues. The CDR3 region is CASSRTESPGQETQYF. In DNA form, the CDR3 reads TGTGCCAGCAGTCGAACAGAGTCCCCGGGGCAAGAGACCCAGTACTTC.

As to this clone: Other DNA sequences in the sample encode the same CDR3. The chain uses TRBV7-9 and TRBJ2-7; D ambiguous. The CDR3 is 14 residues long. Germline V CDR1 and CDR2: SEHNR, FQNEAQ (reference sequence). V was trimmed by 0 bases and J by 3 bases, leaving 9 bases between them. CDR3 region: CASSLAGGSYEQYF. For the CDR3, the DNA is TGTGCCAGCAGCTTAGCGGGTGGCAGCTACGAGCAGTACTTC.

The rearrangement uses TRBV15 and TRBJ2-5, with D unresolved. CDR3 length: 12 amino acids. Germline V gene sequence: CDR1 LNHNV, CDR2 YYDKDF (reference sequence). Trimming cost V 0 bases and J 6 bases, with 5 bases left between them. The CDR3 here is CATSRDWQTQYF. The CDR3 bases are TGTGCCACCAGCAGAGATTGGCAGACCCAGTACTTC.

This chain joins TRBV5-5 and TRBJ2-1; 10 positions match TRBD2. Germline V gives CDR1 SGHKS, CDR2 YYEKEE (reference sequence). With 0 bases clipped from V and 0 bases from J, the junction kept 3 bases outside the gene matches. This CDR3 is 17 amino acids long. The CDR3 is CASSLGTSGSSYNEQFF. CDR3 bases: TGTGCCAGCAGCTTGGGGACTAGCGGCTCCTCCTACAATGAGCAGTTCTTC.

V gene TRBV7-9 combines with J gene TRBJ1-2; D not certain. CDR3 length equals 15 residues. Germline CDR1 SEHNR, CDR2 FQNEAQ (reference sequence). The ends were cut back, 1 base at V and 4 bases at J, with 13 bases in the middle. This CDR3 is CASSLVSLSSYGYTF. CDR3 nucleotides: TGTGCCAGCAGCTTAGTCTCCCTTTCCAGCTATGGCTACACCTTC.

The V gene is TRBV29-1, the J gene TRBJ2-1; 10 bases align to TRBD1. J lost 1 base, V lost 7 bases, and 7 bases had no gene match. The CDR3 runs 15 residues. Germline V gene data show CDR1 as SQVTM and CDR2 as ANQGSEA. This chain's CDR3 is CSGASGQGSYNEQFF. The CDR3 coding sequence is TGCAGCGGGGCTTCGGGACAGGGGTCCTACAATGAGCAGTTCTTC.

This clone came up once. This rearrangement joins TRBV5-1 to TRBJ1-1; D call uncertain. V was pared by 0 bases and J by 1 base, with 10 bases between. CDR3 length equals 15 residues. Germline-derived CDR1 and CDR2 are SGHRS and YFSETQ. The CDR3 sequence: CASSLVSQANTEAFF. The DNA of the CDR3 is TGCGCCAGCAGCTTGGTTAGCCAGGCGAACACTGAAGCTTTCTTT.

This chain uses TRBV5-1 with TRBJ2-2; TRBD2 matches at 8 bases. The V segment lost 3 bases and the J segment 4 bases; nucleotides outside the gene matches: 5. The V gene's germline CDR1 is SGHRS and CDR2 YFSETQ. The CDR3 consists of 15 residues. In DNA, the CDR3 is TGCGCCAGCAGCTCCGGGGGGGCGGGCACCGGGGAGCTGTTTTTT. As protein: CASSSGGAGTGELFF.

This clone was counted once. The CDR3 sequence is CASSVAPQNSPLHF. The CDR3 nucleotides are TGTGCCAGCAGCGTAGCCCCTCAGAATTCACCCCTCCACTTT. V usage is TRBV9 and J usage is TRBJ1-6; D is undetermined. The germline V gene encodes CDR1 SGDLS and CDR2 YYNGEE. The CDR3 covers 14 residues. Trimming cost V 0 bases and J 7 bases, with 8 bases left between them.

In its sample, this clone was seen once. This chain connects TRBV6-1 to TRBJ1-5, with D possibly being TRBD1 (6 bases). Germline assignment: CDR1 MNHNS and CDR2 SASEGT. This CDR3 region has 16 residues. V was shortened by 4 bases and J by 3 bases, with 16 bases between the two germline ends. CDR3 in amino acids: CASSVSETGINQPQHF. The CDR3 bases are TGTGCCAGCAGTGTCTCAGAAACAGGGATCAATCAGCCCCAGCATTTT.

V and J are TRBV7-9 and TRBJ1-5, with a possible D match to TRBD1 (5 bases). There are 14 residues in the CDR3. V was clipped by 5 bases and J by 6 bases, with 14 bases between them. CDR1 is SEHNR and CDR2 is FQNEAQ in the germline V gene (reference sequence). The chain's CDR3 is CASSLGTDTQPQHF. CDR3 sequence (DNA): TGTGCCAGCAGCCTCGGGACCGACACTCAGCCCCAGCATTTT. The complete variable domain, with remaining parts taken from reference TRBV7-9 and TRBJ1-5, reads DTGVSQNPRHKITKRGQNVTFRCDPISEHNRLYWYRQTLGQGPEFLTYFQNEAQLEKSRLLSDRFSAERPKGSFSTLEIQRTEQGDSAMYLCASSLGTDTQPQHFGDGTRLSIL.

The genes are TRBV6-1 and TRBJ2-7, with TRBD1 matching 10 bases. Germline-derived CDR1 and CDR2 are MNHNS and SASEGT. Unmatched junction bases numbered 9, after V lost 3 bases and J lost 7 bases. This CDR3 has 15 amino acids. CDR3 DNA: TGTGCCAGCAGTGATCCGGGACAGGGGTCTTGGGAGCAGTACTTC. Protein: CASSDPGQGSWEQYF.

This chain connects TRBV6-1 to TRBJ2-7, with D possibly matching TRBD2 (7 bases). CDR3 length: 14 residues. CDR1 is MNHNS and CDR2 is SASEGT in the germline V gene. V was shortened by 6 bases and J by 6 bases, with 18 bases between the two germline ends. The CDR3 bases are TGTGCCAGCAGCTACCTAGGGGGGGGCTTCGAGCAGTACTTC. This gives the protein CASSYLGGGFEQYF.

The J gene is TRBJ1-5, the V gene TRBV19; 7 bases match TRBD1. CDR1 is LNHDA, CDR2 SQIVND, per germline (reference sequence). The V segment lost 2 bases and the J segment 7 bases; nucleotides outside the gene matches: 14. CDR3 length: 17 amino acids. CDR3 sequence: CASSIRTRQGGNQPQHF. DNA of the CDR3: TGTGCCAGTAGTATAAGGACTCGACAGGGCGGTAACCAGCCCCAGCATTTT. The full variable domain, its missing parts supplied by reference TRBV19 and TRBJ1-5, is DGGITQSPKYLFRKEGQNVTLSCEQNLNHDAMYWYRQDPGQGLRLIYYSQIVNDFQKGDIAEGYSVSREKKESFPLTVTSAQKNPTAFYLCASSIRTRQGGNQPQHFGDGTRLSIL.

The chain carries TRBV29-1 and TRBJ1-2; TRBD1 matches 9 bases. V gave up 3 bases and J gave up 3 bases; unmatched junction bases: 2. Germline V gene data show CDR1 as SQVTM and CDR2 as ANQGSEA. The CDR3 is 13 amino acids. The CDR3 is CSVDTGGYYGYTF. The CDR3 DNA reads TGCAGCGTTGATACAGGGGGCTACTATGGCTACACCTTC. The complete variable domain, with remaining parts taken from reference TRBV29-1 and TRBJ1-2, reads SAVISQKPSRDICQRGTSLTIQCQVDSQVTMMFWYRQQPGQSLTLIATANQGSEATYESGFVIDKFPISRPNLTFSTLTVSNMSPEDSSIYLCSVDTGGYYGYTFGSGTRLTVV.

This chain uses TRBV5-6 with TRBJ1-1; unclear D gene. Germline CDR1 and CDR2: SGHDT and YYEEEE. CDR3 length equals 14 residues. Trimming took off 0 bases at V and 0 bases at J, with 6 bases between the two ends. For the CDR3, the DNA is TGTGCCAGCAGCTTGGGGTGGATGAACACTGAAGCTTTCTTT. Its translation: CASSLGWMNTEAFF.

Here the CDR3 reads CASRDRDRGFRNTIYF. The CDR3 DNA sequence: TGTGCCAGCAGAGACCGGGACAGGGGATTTAGAAACACCATATATTTT. This rearrangement joins TRBV2 to TRBJ1-3; 10 bases agree with TRBD1. CDR1 and CDR2 (germline): SNHLY, FYNNEI. This CDR3 is built from 16 residues. The ends lost 6 bases at V and 5 bases at J; junction bases unmatched: 10.

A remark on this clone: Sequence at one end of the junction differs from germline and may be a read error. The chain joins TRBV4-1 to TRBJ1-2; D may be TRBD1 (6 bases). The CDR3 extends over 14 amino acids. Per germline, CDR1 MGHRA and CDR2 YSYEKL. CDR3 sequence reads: CASSPGYRAFGCTF. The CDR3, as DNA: TGCGCCAGCAGCCCGGGGTACAGGGCCTTTGGCTGCACCTTC.

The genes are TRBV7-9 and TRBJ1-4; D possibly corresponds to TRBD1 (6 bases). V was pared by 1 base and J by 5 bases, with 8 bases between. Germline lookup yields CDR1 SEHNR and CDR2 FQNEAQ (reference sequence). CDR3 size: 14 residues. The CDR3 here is CASSLGTANEKLFF. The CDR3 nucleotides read TGTGCCAGCAGCTTAGGGACAGCGAATGAAAAACTGTTTTTT.

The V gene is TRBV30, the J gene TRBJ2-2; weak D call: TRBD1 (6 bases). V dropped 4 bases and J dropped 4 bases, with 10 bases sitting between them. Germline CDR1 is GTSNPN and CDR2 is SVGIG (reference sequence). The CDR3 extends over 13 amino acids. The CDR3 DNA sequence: TGTGCCTGGACCGGGACAAGCACCGGGGAGCTGTTTTTT. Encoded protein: CAWTGTSTGELFF.

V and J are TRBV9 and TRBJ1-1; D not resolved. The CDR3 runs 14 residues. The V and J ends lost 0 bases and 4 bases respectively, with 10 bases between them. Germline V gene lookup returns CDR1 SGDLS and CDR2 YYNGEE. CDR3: CASSVVGFSTEAFF. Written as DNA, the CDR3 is TGTGCCAGCAGCGTAGTCGGGTTCAGCACTGAAGCTTTCTTT.

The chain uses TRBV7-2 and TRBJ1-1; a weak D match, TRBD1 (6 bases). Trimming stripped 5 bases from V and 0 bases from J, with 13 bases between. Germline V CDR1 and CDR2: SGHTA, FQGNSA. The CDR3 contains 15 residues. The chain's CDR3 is CASSRGGTMNTEAFF. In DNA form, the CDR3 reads TGTGCCAGCAGCCGGGGGGGCACCATGAACACTGAAGCTTTCTTT. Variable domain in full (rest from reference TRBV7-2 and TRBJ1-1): GAGVSQSPSNKVTEKGKDVELRCDPISGHTALYWYRQSLGQGLEFLIYFQGNSAPDKSGLPSDRFSAERTGGSVSTLTIQRTQQEDSAVYLCASSRGGTMNTEAFFGQGTRLTVV.

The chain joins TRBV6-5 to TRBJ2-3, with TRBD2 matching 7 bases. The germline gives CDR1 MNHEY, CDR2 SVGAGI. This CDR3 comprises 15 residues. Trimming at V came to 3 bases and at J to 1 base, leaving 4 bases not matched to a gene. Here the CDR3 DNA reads TGTGCCAGCAGTTATGGGGCGGGAGGCACAGATACGCAGTATTTT. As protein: CASSYGAGGTDTQYF.

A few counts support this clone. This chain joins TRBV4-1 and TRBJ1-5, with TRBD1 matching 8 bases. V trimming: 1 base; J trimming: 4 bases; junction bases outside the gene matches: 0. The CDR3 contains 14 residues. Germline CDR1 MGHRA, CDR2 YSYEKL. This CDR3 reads CASSQGTGNQPQHF. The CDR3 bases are TGCGCCAGCAGCCAAGGGACAGGGAATCAGCCCCAGCATTTT.

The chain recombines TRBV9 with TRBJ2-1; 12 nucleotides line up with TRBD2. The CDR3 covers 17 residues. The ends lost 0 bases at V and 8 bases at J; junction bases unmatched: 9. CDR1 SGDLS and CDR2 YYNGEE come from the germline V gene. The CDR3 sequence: CASSVDASGGALDEQFF. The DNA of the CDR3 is TGTGCCAGCAGCGTAGATGCTAGCGGGGGGGCCTTAGATGAGCAGTTCTTC.

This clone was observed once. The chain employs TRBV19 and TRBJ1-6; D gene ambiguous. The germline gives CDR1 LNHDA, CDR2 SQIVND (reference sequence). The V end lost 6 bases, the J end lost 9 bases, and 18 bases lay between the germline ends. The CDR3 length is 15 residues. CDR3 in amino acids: CASSPLVSGGSPLHF. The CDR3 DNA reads TGTGCCAGTAGCCCTCTGGTATCCGGCGGTTCACCCCTCCACTTT. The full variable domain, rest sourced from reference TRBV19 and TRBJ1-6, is DGGITQSPKYLFRKEGQNVTLSCEQNLNHDAMYWYRQDPGQGLRLIYYSQIVNDFQKGDIAEGYSVSREKKESFPLTVTSAQKNPTAFYLCASSPLVSGGSPLHFGNGTRLTVT.